The clone carrying this T cell receptor beta chain was recorded once. Its antigen is still unknown. Assay used: immunoSEQ multiplex PCR; TCRdb lists only in-frame clones, some missing. The sample consists of tens of thousands of clones, approximately 90% of them appearing once. This specimen belongs to a study of cytomegalovirus exposure and HLA in healthy donors. The CDR3 totals 17 residues. The V gene's germline CDR1 is LGHNA and CDR2 YNFKEQ. V was trimmed by 1 base and J by 0 bases, leaving 14 bases between them. Study-wide findings and caveats: In vitro, three CMV-associated chains proved specific for CMV antigens.

Sequencing was performed on PBMCs. The chain combines TRBV4-2 with TRBJ2-3; perhaps TRBD2 as D (7 bases). The source of this sequence is a man aged 25 to 40 in good health and CMV-seronegative. CDR3 in DNA: TGTGCCAGCAGCCAAGTTGGGGGCGGGGGAAGCACAGATACGCAGTATTTT. It specifies CASSQVGGGGSTDTQYF.